This TCR beta chain originates from a study of blood T cell repertoires in COVID-19. Overall study: The United States, Italy and Spain provided the acute and convalescent COVID-19 samples. T cells, B-cell-depleted T cells, or PBMCs supplied cDNA or gDNA.

Patients of the Seattle cohort, enrolled during active infection, were followed longitudinally. The length of the CDR3 is 13 residues. CDR1 and CDR2 (germline): MDHEN, SYDVKM. Deletions cut 6 bases from V and 9 bases from J, with 15 bases between. TCRdb keeps only in-frame clones here, not all; method: immunoSEQ multiplex PCR. The table has 300,000 to 350,000 clones, 90% seen once; the top ten hold roughly 6.8%. This rearrangement joins TRBV28 to TRBJ2-1; D is possibly TRBD2 (7 bases). The sequenced material came from peripheral blood. The origin of this receptor is a woman in her twenties or thirties with COVID-19, enrolled during active disease. The CDR3 DNA follows: TGTGCCAGCAGCGAGGGGGGGAGAGCTGAGCAGTTCTTC. Translated: CASSEGGRAEQFF.